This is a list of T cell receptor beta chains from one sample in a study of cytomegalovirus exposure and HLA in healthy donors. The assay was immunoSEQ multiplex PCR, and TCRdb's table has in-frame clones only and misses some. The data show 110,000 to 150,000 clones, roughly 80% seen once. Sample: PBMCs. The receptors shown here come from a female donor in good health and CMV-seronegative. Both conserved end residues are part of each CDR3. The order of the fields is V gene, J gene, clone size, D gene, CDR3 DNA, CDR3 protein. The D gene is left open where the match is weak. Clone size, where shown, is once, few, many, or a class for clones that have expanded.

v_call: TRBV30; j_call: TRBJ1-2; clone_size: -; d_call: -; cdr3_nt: TGTGCCTGGAGTGTATTAAAGGGGTACAGTGGCTACACCTTC; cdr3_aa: CAWSVLKGYSGYTF
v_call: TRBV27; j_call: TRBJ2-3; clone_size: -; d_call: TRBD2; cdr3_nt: TGTGCCAGCAGTCCCACCGCGGGAGGTTTTACAGATACGCAGTATTTT; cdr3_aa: CASSPTAGGFTDTQYF
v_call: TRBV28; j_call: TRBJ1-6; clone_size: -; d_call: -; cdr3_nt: TGTGCCAGCAGGCCCCAGATCTATAATTCACCCCTCCACTTT; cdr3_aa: CASRPQIYNSPLHF
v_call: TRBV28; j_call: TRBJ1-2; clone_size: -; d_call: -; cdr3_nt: TGTGCCAGCAGCGGGGTCGGCTACACCTTC; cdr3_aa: CASSGVGYTF
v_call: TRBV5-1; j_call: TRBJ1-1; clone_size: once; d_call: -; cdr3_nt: TGCGCCAGCAGCTTGGGCGGATTGGGCACTGAAGCTTTCTTT; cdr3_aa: CASSLGGLGTEAFF
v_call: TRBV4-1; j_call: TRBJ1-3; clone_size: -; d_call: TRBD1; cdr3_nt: TGCGCCAGCAGCCCGCGACAGGGGATTGCTGGAAACACCATATATTTT; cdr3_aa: CASSPRQGIAGNTIYF
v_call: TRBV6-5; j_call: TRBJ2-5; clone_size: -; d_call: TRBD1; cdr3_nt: TGTGCCAGCAGTAACACCGGACAGGGAAAAGAGACCCAGTACTTC; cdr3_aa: CASSNTGQGKETQYF
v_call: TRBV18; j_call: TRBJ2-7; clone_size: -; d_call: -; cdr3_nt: TGTGCCAGCTCACCACCTACAGGGATTAGGGGCTTGGGTCAGTACTTC; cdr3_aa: CASSPPTGIRGLGQYF
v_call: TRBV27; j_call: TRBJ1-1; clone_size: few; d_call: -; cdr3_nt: TGTGCCAGCAGTTTCCACGGAGGGACTGAAGCTTTCTTT; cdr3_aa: CASSFHGGTEAFF
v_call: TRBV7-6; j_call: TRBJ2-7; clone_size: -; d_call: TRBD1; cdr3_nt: TGTGCCAGCAGCTTAGCCGGGACAGGGTTCGACGAGCAGTACTTC; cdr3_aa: CASSLAGTGFDEQYF
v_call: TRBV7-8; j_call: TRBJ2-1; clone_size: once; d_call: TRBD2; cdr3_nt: TGTGCCAGCAGCTCTGGACTAGCGGGAGTCTACAATGAGCAGTTCTTC; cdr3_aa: CASSSGLAGVYNEQFF
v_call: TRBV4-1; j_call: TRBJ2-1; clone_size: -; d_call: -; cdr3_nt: TGCGCCAGCAGCCAACCTAGGAGCTCCTACAATGAGCAGTTCTTC; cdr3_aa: CASSQPRSSYNEQFF
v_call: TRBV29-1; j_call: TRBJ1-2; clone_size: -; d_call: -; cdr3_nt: TGCAGCGTTGACCCACCTCGGCAGGTCCAGGACACCTTC; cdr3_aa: CSVDPPRQVQDTF
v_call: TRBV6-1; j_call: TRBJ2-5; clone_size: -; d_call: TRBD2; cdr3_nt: TGTGCCAGCAGCCCGGCCGTGGGACTAGGTGAGACCCAGTACTTC; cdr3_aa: CASSPAVGLGETQYF
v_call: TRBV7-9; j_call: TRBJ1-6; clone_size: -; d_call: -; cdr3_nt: TGTGCCAGCAGCTTATTGAGGGGGAATCCCAGGAATTCACCCCTCCACTTT; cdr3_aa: CASSLLRGNPRNSPLHF
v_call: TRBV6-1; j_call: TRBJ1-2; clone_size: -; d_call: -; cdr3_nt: TGTGCCAGCAGTTCGGGAAGGAACTATGGCTACACCTTC; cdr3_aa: CASSSGRNYGYTF
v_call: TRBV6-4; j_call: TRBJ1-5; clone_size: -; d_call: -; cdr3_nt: TGTGCCAGCAGTGACCCCTCGAGGGGGGGCATCCATAATCAGCCCCAGCATTTT; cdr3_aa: CASSDPSRGGIHNQPQHF
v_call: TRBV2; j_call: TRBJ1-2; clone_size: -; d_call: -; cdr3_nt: TGTGCCAGCAGTGAAGTTCGGGGCTGGGGGACTGAGAACTTC; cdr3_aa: CASSEVRGWGTENF
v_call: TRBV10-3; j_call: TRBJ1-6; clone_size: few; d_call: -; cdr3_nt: TGTGCCATCAGCAGTGGGGGGTCGAATAATTCACCCCTCCACTTT; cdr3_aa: CAISSGGSNNSPLHF
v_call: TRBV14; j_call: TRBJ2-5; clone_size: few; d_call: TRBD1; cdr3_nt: TGTGCCAGCAGCCAACGGACAGGGGGCCAAGAGACCCAGTACTTC; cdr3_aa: CASSQRTGGQETQYF
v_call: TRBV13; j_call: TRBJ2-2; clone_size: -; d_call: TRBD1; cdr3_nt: TGTGCCAGCAAGACAGGGGGAACCGGGGAGCTGTTTTTT; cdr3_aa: CASKTGGTGELFF
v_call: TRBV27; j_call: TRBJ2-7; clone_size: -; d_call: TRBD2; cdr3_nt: TGTGCCAGCAGGTTTCTAGCGGGAGATCTCGAGCAGTACTTC; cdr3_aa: CASRFLAGDLEQYF
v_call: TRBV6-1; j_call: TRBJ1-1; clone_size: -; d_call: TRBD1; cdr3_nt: TGTGCCAGCAGTGTAGACCGGGACAGGCCCGTCTTGAACACTGAAGCTTTCTTT; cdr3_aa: CASSVDRDRPVLNTEAFF
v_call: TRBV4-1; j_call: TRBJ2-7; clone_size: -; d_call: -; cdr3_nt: TGCGCCAGCAGCCACCCCTACCCAGGCGAGCAGTACTTC; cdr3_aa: CASSHPYPGEQYF
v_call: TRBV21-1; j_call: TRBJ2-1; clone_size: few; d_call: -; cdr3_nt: TGTGCCGAGCCAACAGGGGGCGTTTTCAATGAGCAGTTCTTC; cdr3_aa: CAEPTGGVFNEQFF
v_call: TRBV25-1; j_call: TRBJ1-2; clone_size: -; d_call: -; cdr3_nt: TGTGCCACTATGCGGGGAGATATCTATGGCTACACCTTC; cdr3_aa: CATMRGDIYGYTF
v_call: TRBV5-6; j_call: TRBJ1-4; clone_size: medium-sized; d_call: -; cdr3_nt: TGTGCCAGCAGCCTTGACACCGAAAATGAAAAACTGTTTTTT; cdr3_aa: CASSLDTENEKLFF
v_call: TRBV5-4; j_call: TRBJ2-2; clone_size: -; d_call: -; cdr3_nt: TGTGCCAGCAGCTTGGCAGGGTACACCGGGGAGCTGTTTTTT; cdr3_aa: CASSLAGYTGELFF
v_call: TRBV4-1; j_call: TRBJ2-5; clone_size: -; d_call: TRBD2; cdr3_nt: TGCGCCAGCAGCCAAGATACAGCGGGGGGGCCGGGTAGGGAGACCCAGTACTTC; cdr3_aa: CASSQDTAGGPGRETQYF
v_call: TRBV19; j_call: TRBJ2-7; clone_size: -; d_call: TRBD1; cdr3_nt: TGTGCCAGTAGTCCAGCGCCGGGACAGGGAACCTACGAGCAGTACTTC; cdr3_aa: CASSPAPGQGTYEQYF
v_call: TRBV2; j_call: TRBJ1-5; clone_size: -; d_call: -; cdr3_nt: TGCGCCAGCAGTGAACGAGGGATGAGGCAGCCCCAGCATTTT; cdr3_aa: CASSERGMRQPQHF
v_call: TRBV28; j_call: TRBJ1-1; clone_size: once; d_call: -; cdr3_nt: TGTGCCAGCAGTTTAATACAGGGCATTTACACTGAAGCTTTCTTT; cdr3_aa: CASSLIQGIYTEAFF
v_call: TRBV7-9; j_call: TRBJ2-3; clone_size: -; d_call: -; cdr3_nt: TGTGCCAGCAGCCGAAACCCCGAGGGTGGCACAGATACGCAGTATTTT; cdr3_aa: CASSRNPEGGTDTQYF
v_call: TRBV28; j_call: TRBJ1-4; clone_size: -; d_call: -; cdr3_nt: TGTGCCAGCACCTCGGGGAGTGAAAAACTGTTTTTT; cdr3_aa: CASTSGSEKLFF
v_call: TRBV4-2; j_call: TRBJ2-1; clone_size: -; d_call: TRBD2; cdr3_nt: TGTGCCAGCAGCCAAGGCCGAATATCGGGAGGCCACAATGAGCAGTTCTTC; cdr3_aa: CASSQGRISGGHNEQFF
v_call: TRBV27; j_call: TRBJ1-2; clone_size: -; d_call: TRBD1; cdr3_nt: TGTGCCAGCAGTCAAGGACAGGGGGCGCGGAACGGCTACACCTTC; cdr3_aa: CASSQGQGARNGYTF
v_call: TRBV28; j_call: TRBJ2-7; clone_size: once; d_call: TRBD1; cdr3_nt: TGTGCCAGCAGTTCAGGACAGGGAATCGAGCAGTACTTC; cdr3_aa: CASSSGQGIEQYF
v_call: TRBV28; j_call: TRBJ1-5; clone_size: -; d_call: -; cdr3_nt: TGTGCCAGCAGTTTGGACAGCCTTATTGGGCCCCAGCATTTT; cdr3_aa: CASSLDSLIGPQHF
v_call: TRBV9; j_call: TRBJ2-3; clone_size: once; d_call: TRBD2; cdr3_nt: TGTGCCAGCAGCGTTGGCCTAGCGGGGGGCTCGGGTACGCAGTATTTT; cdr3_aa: CASSVGLAGGSGTQYF
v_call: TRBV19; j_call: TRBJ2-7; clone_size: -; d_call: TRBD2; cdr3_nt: TGTGCCAGTAGTATCGTCGGCGGGAGGACCTACGAGCAGTACTTC; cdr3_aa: CASSIVGGRTYEQYF
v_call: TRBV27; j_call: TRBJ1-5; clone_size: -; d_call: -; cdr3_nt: TGTGCCAGCAGTTTAGGGGGCAGGGGTTATGGTAGCAATCAGCCCCAGCATTTT; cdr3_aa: CASSLGGRGYGSNQPQHF
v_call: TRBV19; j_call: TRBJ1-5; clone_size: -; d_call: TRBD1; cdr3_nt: TGTGCCAGTAGTATAGACAGGGGGCATCAGCCCCGGCATTTT; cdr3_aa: CASSIDRGHQPRHF
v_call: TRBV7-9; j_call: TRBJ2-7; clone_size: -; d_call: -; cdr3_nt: TGTGCCAGCAGCCCCGAAGCGACAGCCCACGAGCAGTACTTC; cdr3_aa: CASSPEATAHEQYF
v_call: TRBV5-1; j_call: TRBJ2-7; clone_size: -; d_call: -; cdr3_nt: TGCGCCAGCAGCTTGGGGCGGGACTACGAGCAGTACTTC; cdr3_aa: CASSLGRDYEQYF
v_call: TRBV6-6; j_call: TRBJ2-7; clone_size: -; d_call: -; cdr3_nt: TGTGCCAGCAGGGAGGGGAACTACGAGCAGTACTTC; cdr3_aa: CASREGNYEQYF
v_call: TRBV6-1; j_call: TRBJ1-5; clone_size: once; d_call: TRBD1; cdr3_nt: TGTGCCAGCAGCGGACAGGTTAATCAGCCCCAGCATTTT; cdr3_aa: CASSGQVNQPQHF
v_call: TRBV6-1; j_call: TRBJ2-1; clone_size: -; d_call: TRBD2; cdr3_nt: TGTGCCAGCAGTGAACGGTTACTAGCGGGACCTGAGCAGTTCTTC; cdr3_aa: CASSERLLAGPEQFF